This T cell receptor (beta chain) appears in the sequencing data of a study of cytomegalovirus exposure and HLA in healthy donors. Study results and caveats: First-cohort TCR clusters tended to co-occur in the 120 or so validation repertoires, a later analysis found. The authors listed 150 to 200 TCR beta chains as cytomegalovirus-associated. The classifier, whose performance was assessed in both the original and validation cohorts, reportedly diagnosed cytomegalovirus status with high specificity and sensitivity.

This clone has a count of ten or more. Antigen unknown. Losses at the gene ends were 4 bases for V and 5 bases for J; bases not matched to a gene: 1. Germline CDR1 SGHRS, CDR2 YFSETQ. The CDR3 totals 13 residues. Clones were sequenced by immunoSEQ multiplex PCR, and TCRdb holds only the in-frame ones, with some missing. The sample holds over 250,000 clones, about nine tenths seen once. The rearrangement uses TRBV5-1 and TRBJ2-2; 8 bases are a match to TRBD1. Specimen: PBMCs. The clonotype was recovered from a woman in her thirties in good health and CMV-seropositive. CDR3 bases: TGCGCCAGCAGCCGACAGGGGACCGGGGAGCTGTTTTTT. Protein product: CASSRQGTGELFF.